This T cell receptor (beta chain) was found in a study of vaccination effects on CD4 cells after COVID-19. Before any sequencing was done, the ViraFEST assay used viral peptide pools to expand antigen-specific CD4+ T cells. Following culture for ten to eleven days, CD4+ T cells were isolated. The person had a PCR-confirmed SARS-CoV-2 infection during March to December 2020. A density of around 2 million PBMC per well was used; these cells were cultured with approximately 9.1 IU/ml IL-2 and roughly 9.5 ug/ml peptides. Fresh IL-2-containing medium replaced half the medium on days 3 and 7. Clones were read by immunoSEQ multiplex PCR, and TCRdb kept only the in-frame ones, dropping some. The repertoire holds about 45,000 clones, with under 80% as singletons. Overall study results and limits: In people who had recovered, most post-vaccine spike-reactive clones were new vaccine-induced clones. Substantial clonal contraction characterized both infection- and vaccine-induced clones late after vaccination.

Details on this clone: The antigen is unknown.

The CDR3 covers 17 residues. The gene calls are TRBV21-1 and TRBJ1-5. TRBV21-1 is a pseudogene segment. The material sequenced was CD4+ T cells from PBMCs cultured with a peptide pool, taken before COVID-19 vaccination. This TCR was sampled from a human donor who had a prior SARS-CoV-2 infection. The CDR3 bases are TGTGCCAGCAGCGCTCGTTGGGGGGAGCTTGGCAATCAGCCCCAGCATTTT. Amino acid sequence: CASSARWGELGNQPQHF.